The clone carrying this T cell receptor (beta chain) was detected a few times. Antigen unknown. TCR beta CDR3 regions were amplified from RNA. TCR CDR3 underwent first-round RT-PCR with the HTBI primer set. TCRdb analysed the multiplex PCR reads with MiXCR anew, one entry per CDR3 protein. In the table there are about 600,000 distinct CDR3 sequences, about 14% of which are singletons. This sample is part of a study of T cells in Graves' hyperthyroidism and ophthalmopathy. Germline CDR1 reads MGHRA; CDR2 reads YSYEKL. This CDR3 is built from 13 residues. The V end was cut by 1 base, the J end by 5 bases, with 6 bases between. General study findings and limits: Patients with ophthalmopathy were separated from those with stable hyperthyroidism by a 13 V-J model. Blood also contained most expanded thyroid clonotypes above 0.001. Ophthalmopathy was predicted by the model a median of 6.5 months ahead of onset.

Exclusion followed for patients with uncontrolled infection, other autoimmune disease, pregnancy or lactation. V and J are TRBV4-1 and TRBJ1-5, with no clear D. The TCR sequence derives from a woman younger than 35 with Graves' ophthalmopathy. Sequencing was performed on blood. The CDR3 is CASSQVGDQPQHF. In DNA form, the CDR3 reads TGCGCCAGCAGCCAAGTTGGGGATCAGCCCCAGCATTTT.